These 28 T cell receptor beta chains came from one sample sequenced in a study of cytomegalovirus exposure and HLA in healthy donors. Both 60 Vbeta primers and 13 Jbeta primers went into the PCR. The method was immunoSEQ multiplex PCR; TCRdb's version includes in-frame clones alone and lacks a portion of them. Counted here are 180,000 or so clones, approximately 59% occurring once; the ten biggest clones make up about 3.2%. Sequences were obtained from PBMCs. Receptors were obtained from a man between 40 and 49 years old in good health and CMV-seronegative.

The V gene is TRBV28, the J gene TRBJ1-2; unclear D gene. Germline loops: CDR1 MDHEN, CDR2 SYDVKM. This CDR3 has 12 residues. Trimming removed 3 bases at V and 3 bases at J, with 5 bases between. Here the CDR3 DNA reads TGTGCCAGCAGTTTCTCCGACTATGGCTACACCTTC. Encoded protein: CASSFSDYGYTF.

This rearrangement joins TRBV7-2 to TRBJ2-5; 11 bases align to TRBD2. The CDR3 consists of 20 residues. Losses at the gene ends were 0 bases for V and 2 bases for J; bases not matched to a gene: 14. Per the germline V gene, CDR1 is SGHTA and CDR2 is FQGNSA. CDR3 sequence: CASSLAMGGELAGGQETQYF. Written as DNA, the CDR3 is TGTGCCAGCAGCTTAGCGATGGGGGGCGAATTAGCGGGAGGGCAAGAGACCCAGTACTTC.

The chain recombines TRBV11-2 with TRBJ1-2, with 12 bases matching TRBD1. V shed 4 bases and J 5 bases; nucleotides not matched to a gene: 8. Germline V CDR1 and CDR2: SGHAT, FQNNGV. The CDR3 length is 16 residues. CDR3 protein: CASSSGVGQGAYGYTF. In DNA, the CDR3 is TGTGCCAGCAGCTCGGGGGTGGGACAGGGGGCGTATGGCTACACCTTC.

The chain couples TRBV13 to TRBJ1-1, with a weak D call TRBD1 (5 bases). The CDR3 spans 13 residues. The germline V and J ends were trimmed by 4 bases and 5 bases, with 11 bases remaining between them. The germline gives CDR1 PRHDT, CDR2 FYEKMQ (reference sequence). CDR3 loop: CASSSSTGTEAFF. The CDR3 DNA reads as TGTGCCAGCAGCTCATCTACAGGAACTGAAGCTTTCTTT.

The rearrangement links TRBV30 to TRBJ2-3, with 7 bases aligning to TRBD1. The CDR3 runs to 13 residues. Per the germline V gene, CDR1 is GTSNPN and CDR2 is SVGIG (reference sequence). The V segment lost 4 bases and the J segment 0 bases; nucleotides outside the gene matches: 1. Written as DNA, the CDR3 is TGTGCCTGGACCAGGGGGAGCACAGATACGCAGTATTTT. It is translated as CAWTRGSTDTQYF.

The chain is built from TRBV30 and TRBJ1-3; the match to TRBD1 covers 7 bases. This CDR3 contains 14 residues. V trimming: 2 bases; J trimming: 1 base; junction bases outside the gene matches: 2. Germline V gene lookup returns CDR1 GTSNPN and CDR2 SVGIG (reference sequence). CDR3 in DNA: TGTGCCTGGAGTCAGGGGGTTTCTGGAAACACCATATATTTT. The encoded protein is CAWSQGVSGNTIYF.

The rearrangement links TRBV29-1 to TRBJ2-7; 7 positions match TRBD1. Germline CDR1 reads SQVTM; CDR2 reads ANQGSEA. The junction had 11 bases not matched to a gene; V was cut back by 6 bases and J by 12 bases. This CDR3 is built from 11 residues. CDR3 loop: CSVDQGEVRYF. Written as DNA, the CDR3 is TGCAGCGTAGATCAGGGGGAAGTTCGGTACTTC.

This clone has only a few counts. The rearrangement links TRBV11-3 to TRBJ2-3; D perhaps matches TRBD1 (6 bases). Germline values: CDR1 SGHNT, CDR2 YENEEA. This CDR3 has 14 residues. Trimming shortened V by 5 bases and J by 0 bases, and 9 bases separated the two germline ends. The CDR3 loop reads CASSPRGSTDTQYF. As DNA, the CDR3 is TGTGCCAGCAGCCCCAGGGGTAGCACAGATACGCAGTATTTT.

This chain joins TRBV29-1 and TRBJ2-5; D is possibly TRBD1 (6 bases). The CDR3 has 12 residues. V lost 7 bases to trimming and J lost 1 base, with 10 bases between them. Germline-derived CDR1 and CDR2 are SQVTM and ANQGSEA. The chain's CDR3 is CSALDSQETQYF. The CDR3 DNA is TGCAGCGCCCTGGACAGCCAAGAGACCCAGTACTTC.

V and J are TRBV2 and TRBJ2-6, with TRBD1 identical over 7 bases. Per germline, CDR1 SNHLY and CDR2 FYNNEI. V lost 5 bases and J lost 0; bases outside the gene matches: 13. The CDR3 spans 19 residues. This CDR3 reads CASSKLGQALSSGANVLTF. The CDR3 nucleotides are TGTGCCAGCAGTAAATTAGGACAGGCCTTAAGCTCTGGGGCCAACGTCCTGACTTTC.

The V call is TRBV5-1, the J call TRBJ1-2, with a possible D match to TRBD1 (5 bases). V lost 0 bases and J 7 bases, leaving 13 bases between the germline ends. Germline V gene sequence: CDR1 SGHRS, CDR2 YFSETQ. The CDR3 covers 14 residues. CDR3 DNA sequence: TGCGCCAGCAGCTTGGGCAGGGTAGTGAGTGGCTACACCTTC. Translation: CASSLGRVVSGYTF.

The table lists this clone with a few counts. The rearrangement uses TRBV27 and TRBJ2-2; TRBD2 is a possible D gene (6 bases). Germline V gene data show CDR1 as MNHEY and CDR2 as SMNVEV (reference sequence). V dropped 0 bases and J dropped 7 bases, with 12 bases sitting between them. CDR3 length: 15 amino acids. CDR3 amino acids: CASSLSGGTGGELFF. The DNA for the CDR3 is TGTGCCAGCAGTTTATCCGGGGGTACGGGCGGGGAGCTGTTTTTT.

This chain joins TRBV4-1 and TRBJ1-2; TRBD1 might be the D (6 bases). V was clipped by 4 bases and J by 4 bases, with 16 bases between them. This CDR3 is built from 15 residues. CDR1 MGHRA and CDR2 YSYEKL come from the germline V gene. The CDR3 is CASSPRSGDIYGYTF. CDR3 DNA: TGCGCCAGCAGCCCCCGGTCAGGGGATATCTATGGCTACACCTTC.

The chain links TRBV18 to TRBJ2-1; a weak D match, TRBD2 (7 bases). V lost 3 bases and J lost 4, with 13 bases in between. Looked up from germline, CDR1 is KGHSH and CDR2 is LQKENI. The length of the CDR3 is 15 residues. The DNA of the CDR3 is TGTGCCAGCTCACCCGGAGGGGGGGGGTACAATGAGCAGTTCTTC. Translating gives CASSPGGGGYNEQFF.

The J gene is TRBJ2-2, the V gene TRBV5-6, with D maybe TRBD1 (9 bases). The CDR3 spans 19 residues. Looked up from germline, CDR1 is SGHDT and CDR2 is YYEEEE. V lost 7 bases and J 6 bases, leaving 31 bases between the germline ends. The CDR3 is CASGIAGQGSLSLAGELFF. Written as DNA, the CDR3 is TGTGCCAGCGGGATAGCGGGACAGGGTTCTCTTTCTCTGGCCGGGGAGCTGTTTTTT.

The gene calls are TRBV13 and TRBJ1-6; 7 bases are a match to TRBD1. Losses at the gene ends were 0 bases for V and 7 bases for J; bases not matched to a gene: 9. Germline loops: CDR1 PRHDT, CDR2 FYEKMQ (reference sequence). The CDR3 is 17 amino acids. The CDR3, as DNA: TGTGCCAGCAGCTTAGGCCTAAACAGGGGAAAAAATTCACCCCTCCACTTT. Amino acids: CASSLGLNRGKNSPLHF.

The DNA of the CDR3 is TGTGCCAGCAGCTCACGGGGTTCCTATAATTCACCCCTCCACTTT. It codes for CASSSRGSYNSPLHF. The V and J genes are TRBV7-2 and TRBJ1-6; D is undetermined. In germline, CDR1 is SGHTA, CDR2 FQGNSA. Trimming left V 4 bases short and J 1 base short, with 8 bases between. There are 15 residues in the CDR3.

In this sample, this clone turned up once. CDR3 bases: TGTGCCAGCAGCGCAAGCCCCGGGTTTCACTACGAGCAGTACTTC. Its translation: CASSASPGFHYEQYF. The V gene is TRBV9, the J gene TRBJ2-5; D remains unclear. The closer fit of TRBJ2-7 to the DNA end suggests the J call may be wrong. This CDR3 comprises 15 residues. Germline V lookup: CDR1 SGDLS, CDR2 YYNGEE.

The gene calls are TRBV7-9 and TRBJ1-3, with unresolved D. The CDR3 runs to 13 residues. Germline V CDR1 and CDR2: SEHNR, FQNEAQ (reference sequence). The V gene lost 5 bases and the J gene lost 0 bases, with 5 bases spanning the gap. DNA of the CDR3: TGTGCCAGCAGCCCCTCCTCTGGAAACACCATATATTTT. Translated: CASSPSSGNTIYF.

The CDR3 DNA is TGCGCCAGCAGCCACGGGGACAGGACTAATGAAAAACTGTTTTTT. Its translation: CASSHGDRTNEKLFF. The chain joins TRBV4-1 to TRBJ1-4; TRBD1 matches at 8 bases. This CDR3 spans 15 amino acids. The V gene's germline CDR1 is MGHRA and CDR2 YSYEKL. Trimming removed 3 bases from V and 2 bases from J; junction bases left unmatched: 2.

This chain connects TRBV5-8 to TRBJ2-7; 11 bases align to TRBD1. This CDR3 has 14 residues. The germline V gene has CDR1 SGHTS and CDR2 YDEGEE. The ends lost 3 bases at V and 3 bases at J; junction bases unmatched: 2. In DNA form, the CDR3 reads TGTGCCAGCAGCTACGGGACAGGGGGCTACGAGCAGTACTTC. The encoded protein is CASSYGTGGYEQYF.

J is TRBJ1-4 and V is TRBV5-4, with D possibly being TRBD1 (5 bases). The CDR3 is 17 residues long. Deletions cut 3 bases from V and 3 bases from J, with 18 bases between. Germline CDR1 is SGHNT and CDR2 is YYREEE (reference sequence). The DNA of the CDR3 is TGTGCCAGCAGCTCGGGAGGAGGGACCTCGTCTAATGAAAAACTGTTTTTT. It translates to CASSSGGGTSSNEKLFF.

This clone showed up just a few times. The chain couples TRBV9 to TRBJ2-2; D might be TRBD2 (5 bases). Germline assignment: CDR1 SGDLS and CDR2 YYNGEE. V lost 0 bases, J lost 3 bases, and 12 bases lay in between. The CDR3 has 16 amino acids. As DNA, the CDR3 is TGTGCCAGCAGCGTAGAGGGTGGGCGGGACACCGGGGAGCTGTTTTTT. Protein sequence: CASSVEGGRDTGELFF.

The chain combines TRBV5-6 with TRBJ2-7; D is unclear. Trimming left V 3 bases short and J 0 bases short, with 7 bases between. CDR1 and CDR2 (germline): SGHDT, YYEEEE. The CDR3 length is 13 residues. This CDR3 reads CASSSLSSYEQYF. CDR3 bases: TGTGCCAGCAGCTCCTTGAGCTCCTACGAGCAGTACTTC.

The CDR3 DNA is TGTGCCACTTCCCTGGGGACAGGGTTGTACGAGCAGTACTTC. This encodes CATSLGTGLYEQYF. This chain connects TRBV6-1 to TRBJ2-7; 9 bases agree with TRBD1. The CDR3 extends over 14 amino acids. With 10 bases clipped from V and 4 bases from J, the junction kept 11 bases outside the gene matches. Germline lookup yields CDR1 MNHNS and CDR2 SASEGT.

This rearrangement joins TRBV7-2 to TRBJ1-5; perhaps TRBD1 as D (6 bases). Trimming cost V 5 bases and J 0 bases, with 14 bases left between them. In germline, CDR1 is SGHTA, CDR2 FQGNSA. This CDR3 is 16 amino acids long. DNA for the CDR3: TGTGCCAGCAGCCTAGGGACAATCTATAGCAATCAGCCCCAGCATTTT. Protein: CASSLGTIYSNQPQHF.

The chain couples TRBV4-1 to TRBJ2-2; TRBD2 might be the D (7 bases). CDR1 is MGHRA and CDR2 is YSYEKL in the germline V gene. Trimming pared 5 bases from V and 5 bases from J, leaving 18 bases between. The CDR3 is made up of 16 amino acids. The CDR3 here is CASSFGEGGETGELFF. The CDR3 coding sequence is TGCGCCAGCAGCTTCGGCGAGGGGGGGGAAACCGGGGAGCTGTTTTTT.

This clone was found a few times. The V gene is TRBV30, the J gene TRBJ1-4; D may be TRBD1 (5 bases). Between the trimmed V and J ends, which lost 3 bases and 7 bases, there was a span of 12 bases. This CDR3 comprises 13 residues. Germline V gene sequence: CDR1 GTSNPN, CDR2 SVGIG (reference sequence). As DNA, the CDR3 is TGTGCCTGGAGCCTCAGGGAGGGTGAAAAACTGTTTTTT. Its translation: CAWSLREGEKLFF.